This record concerns one T cell receptor (beta chain) sequence. Its antigen target is currently unknown. Base qualities are not provided; no much larger clone lies one nucleotide away. These data come from a study of cytomegalovirus exposure and HLA in healthy donors listed by TCRdb under 2017. With regard to the full study: An earlier analysis of several hundred of the donors reported around 280 Gb of sequence data and around 120 million unique TCR beta sequences obtained from about 180 million T cells. In a later genetic analysis, genome-wide SNP genotypes for about three fifths of the 666 donors were used, and that subset was treated as a discovery cohort. Of the approximately 370 genotyped donors, roughly 76% were placed in the genetic ancestry cluster associated with self-reported Caucasian donors. The study aimed to test whether signatures of past pathogen exposure could be identified by cataloging public T cell receptors. HLA typing covered class I and class II loci at four-digit resolution. Every discovery cohort repertoire had been produced on one sequencing platform. Typing coverage differed by locus: A, B, C, DRB1 and DQB1 were typed in roughly 620-640 donors, DQA1 in about 500, DPA1 in around 580, and DPB1 in about 450. Roughly five DR-DQ haplotypes were treated as single units for association and clustering because of strong linkage in the cohort. Using immunosequencing, the study profiled T cell repertoires from 550 to 750 subjects and related those repertoires to cytomegalovirus serostatus. To study patterns of TCR occurrence, a later analysis re-analyzed previously published TCR beta repertoires from more than 550 donors and added high-resolution HLA genotyping. Rather than drawing on any new phenotypic data, the later analysis identified candidate immune exposures from TCR beta sequences and the way those sequences occurred across donors. Among 300 to 500 genotyped donors of the cohort, an average of approximately 220,000 unique TCR beta nucleotide sequences was sequenced per donor, of which about 19% were non-productive. Donor age, sex, ethnicity and CMV serostatus were collected together with the repertoire data. Besides the first cohort of roughly 640 subjects, a separate validation cohort made up of 120 different subjects was used. An earlier analysis of fewer than 750 of the donors used high-throughput TCR beta sequencing to judge whether each TCR beta V gene segment behaved as functional or pseudogenic. High-throughput TCR immunosequencing, statistical association of individual TCRs with disease status, and machine learning were combined to predict cytomegalovirus infection status. Around 320 gigabases of sequencing data and tens of millions of unique TCR sequences were included in an early release covering several hundred HLA-typed donors. General study outcomes and caveats: Compared with the approximately 710-donor mean, donors in an Asian-associated ancestry cluster had fewer N-insertions in productive TCRs, according to a later genetic analysis. The presence/absence analyses assumed that sequencing depth was roughly uniform across donors, and that assumption may not be true. The classifier was reported to diagnose cytomegalovirus status with high specificity and sensitivity in both the original and validation cohorts. In an earlier analysis of more than 500 of the donors, most TCR beta V segments appeared in productive rearrangements about 87% or about 30% of the time, broadly matching IMGT annotations. For the cohort, immune exposure information was limited to CMV serostatus. A later analysis reported that several top co-occurrence clusters appeared linked to parvovirus B19, influenza, CMV and Epstein-Barr virus. Linkage disequilibrium might explain the correlated functional status among segregating V segments, but an unknown experimental factor could not be ruled out. An association between a missense DCLRE1C variant and V-gene and J-gene trimming of TCR beta chains was found in a later genetic analysis and replicated in an independent cohort. Because HLA typing was missing for some donors at each locus, association tests included only the typed subset. Across donors, most TCR sequences were observed very rarely, whereas some public TCRs were present in many individuals. In a later analysis, TCR association rates were found to vary across HLA loci, with the most associated TCRs seen for DRB1 alleles and the fewest for HLA-C alleles. Strong co-occurrence of HLA alleles, especially DR and DQ, made assigning TCR associations to individual alleles difficult. A later analysis associated approximately 17,000 TCR beta sequences with specific HLA alleles at a false discovery rate of 0.05. According to a later analysis, most CMV-associated TCR beta chains appeared to be HLA-restricted, and the HLA associations seemed to be driven largely by CMV exposure. In a later analysis, HLA-associated TCR beta chains showed more clonal expansion and lower generation probabilities than non-associated chains that were equally common. It was suggested by the authors that the approach could potentially be generalized to other disease states and immunological phenotypes. A few of the identified cytomegalovirus-associated TCR beta chains were confirmed in vitro to be specific for cytomegalovirus antigens. This cohort had only TCR beta chains sequenced, and the lack of alpha or paired-chain data limited which features could be detected. A total of around 150 TCR beta chains were listed by the study as associated with cytomegalovirus. Over 15 rarely observed V segments, including chromosome 9 orphons, were excluded from the earlier analysis of some 590 of the donors because counts were too low. Because the 87-base-pair reads could not distinguish some IMGT-functional V segments, including TRBV6-2 and TRBV6-3, those segments were excluded. A further reported finding was that TCR beta sequences accurately predicted the HLA-A and HLA-B alleles for most subjects in the first cohort. A cluster of highly shared sequence variants was judged likely to represent a technical artifact of the sequencing pipeline.

The protocol used for the library was the immunoSEQ multiplex PCR assay. For the multiplex PCR, a mixture combining 60 forward primers for TCR Vbeta segments and 13 reverse primers for TCR Jbeta segments was used. Amplification of the CDR3 region of rearranged TCR beta genes was performed with a multiplex PCR assay on genomic DNA. The Illumina HiSeq System was used to sequence the amplified TCR beta libraries as 87-base-pair reads. Per the source publication's procedure: A later analysis counted tens of millions of unique TCR beta chains across the 670 or so repertoires, and approximately 11 million of these chains were shared by at least two donors. A nearest-neighbor algorithm error-corrected the raw reads and collapsed the reads into unique sequences, merging closely related sequences to remove PCR and sequencing errors. To assign V, D and J gene segments, CDR3 sequences were aligned to IMGT reference sequences. For a sequence to be retained, a match of at least six nucleotides to both a V gene segment and a J gene segment was required. A rearrangement was called productive if the CDR3 had no stop codons and remained in frame with V and J, and every other rearrangement was called non-productive. Following IMGT convention, CDR3 was defined as the stretch from the second conserved V-encoded cysteine up to the conserved J-encoded phenylalanine. The earlier analysis of more than 450 of the donors excluded sequences that lacked an unambiguous match to a single V gene segment. In an earlier analysis of about 590 of the donors, a V segment was called functional when productive rearrangements were above 56.7%, and segregating when the standard deviation between donors exceeded 5%. To diagnose cytomegalovirus status from the catalog of TCR beta chain sequences, a statistical classification framework was built. V and J gene assignment, in a later analysis, came from comparing TCR nucleotide sequences with IMGT/GENE-DB human TR gene sequences. A later analysis assigned CDR3 sequences and most-parsimonious VDJ recombination scenarios with the TCRdist pipeline. A later analysis defined each TCR beta chain by its CDR3 amino acid sequence plus V-gene family, and excluded reads lacking a unique V-gene family. In a later analysis, 450 to 600 highly shared, low-generation-probability nucleotide sequences were removed to address suspected cross-contamination and a sequencing artifact. In a later analysis, a clonal expansion index was calculated for each public chain from normalized within-repertoire ranks of inferred template counts. In a later analysis, generation probabilities were computed with a VDJ recombination model fitted to out-of-frame rearrangements, and the resulting probabilities were checked against IGoR. A later analysis scored TCR-TCR, TCR-HLA and TCR-CMV co-occurrence with hypergeometric tests, applying a repertoire-size bias correction to TCR pairs. False discovery rates were estimated in a later analysis by permuting HLA or CMV assignments 20 times. In a later analysis, co-occurring TCRs were grouped with DBSCAN, and TCRdist sequence similarity was added when clustering was performed within HLA-allele-positive subsets. For co-occurrence clustering, repertoires with fewer than 30,000 or more than 120,000 public chains were excluded, along with five repertoires with anomalous nucleotide sharing. TCRdb took this table from immuneACCESS and kept in-frame rearrangements with V and J called. Such tables lack part of the clones; where checked against another copy, unresolved V genes explain under half of the gap, and the rest is unexplained. The V and J calls and clone size come from that table; D and trimming were worked out from the DNA. Present in this sample are roughly 120,000 clones, roughly four fifths of which were seen just once. The biggest ten clones account for about 11% of the sample.

The germline V gene supplies CDR1 SGHRS and CDR2 YFSETQ. The CDR3, from cysteine to phenylalanine, totals 15 residues. Only CDR3 DNA is held: 45 bases, read in frame from base 1. V lost 3 bases and J lost 2 bases, and the count of bases not matched to a germline gene is 4. The cohort comprised fewer than 750 healthy bone marrow donors. All cohort members were sampled while nominally healthy, although unrecorded immune exposures were likely present. The donor was CMV seropositive and was included in the group of 250 to 300 seropositive cohort members. A peripheral blood sample was collected from each donor, and TCR beta sequencing was performed on peripheral blood mononuclear cells. The Qiagen DNeasy Blood Extraction Kit was used to extract genomic DNA from the blood cell samples.

The sample was PBMCs. The TCR originated in a male donor in good health and CMV-seropositive. The rearranged segments are TRBV5-1 and TRBJ2-3, and 9 bases in between align with TRBD2. The CDR3 region: CASSSSGTATDTQYF. DNA sequence: TGCGCCAGCAGCTCTAGCGGGACGGCCACAGATACGCAGTATTTT.